The present TCR beta chain was sequenced within a study of blood T cells in healthy people across ages. The authors isolated at least 6 million PBMCs per sample. For the second PCR, which ran for 7 to 11 cycles, a sample-barcoded 5' primer and a J-beta primer mix were used. TCRdb reprocessed the 5' RACE reads via MiXCR and lists one record per CDR3 protein. The sample has roughly 1.6 million distinct CDR3 sequences; around 35% are singletons. This clonotype was observed a few times. The V end was cut by 1 base, the J end by 3 bases, with 12 bases between. The CDR3 sequence is 15 residues long. Germline CDR1 SGHRS, CDR2 YFSETQ.

The genes are TRBV5-1 and TRBJ2-3; D is possibly TRBD1 (5 bases). The sample was blood. The origin of this receptor is a woman between 25 and 40 years old in good health. The CDR3: CASSLRGYITDTQYF. The CDR3 nucleotides are TGCGCCAGCAGCTTGAGGGGATATATTACAGATACGCAGTATTTT.